The rows below give T cell receptor beta chains drawn from one sample of a study of T cells in Graves' hyperthyroidism and ophthalmopathy. TCRdb re-analysed the multiplex PCR reads in MiXCR, keeping a single row per CDR3 protein. The sample comprises 450,000 to 500,000 distinct CDR3 sequences, approximately 23% of which are singletons, and 49% rests with the top ten. Sequencing used blood. The receptors originated from an older woman with Graves' ophthalmopathy. Both conserved end residues are part of each CDR3. D genes are given only for firm matches. Rows give clone size only sometimes, using once, few, many, or a class for an expanded clone.

clone size: few; J gene: TRBJ2-1; D gene: NA; V gene: TRBV7-8; CDR3 DNA: TGTGCCAGCAGCTTAGCGTGGGACATTAGATTCAATGAGCAGTTCTTC; CDR3 protein: CASSLAWDIRFNEQFF
clone size: few; J gene: TRBJ2-1; D gene: TRBD2; V gene: TRBV11-2; CDR3 DNA: TGTGCCAGCAGCTTAGCGCTAGCGGGAAGGATGAATGAGCAGTTCTTC; CDR3 protein: CASSLALAGRMNEQFF
clone size: few; J gene: TRBJ1-2; D gene: TRBD1; V gene: TRBV6-1; CDR3 DNA: TGTGCCAGCAGGACAGGGGACAAGATTGGCTACACCTTC; CDR3 protein: CASRTGDKIGYTF
clone size: NA; J gene: TRBJ2-1; D gene: TRBD2; V gene: TRBV27; CDR3 DNA: TGTGCCAGCAGTTTGGATAGCGGGGGGGATGAGCAGTTCTTC; CDR3 protein: CASSLDSGGDEQFF
clone size: NA; J gene: TRBJ2-2; D gene: TRBD2; V gene: TRBV7-2; CDR3 DNA: TGTGCCAGCAGCGTACTAGCGGGTACGAACACCGGGGAGCTGTTTTTT; CDR3 protein: CASSVLAGTNTGELFF
clone size: few; J gene: TRBJ2-7; D gene: NA; V gene: TRBV11-2; CDR3 DNA: TGTGCCAGCAGCCATTTCGGGACATACAACTACGAGCAGTACTTC; CDR3 protein: CASSHFGTYNYEQYF
clone size: many; J gene: TRBJ1-5; D gene: NA; V gene: TRBV6-2/TRBV6-3; CDR3 DNA: TGTGCCAGCAGTTACTCGGGTGGAGATCAGCCCCAGCATTTT; CDR3 protein: CASSYSGGDQPQHF
clone size: NA; J gene: TRBJ2-2; D gene: NA; V gene: TRBV10-3; CDR3 DNA: TGTGCCATCAGTGAGTCGACGGCTCCGAACACCGGGGAGCTGTTTTTT; CDR3 protein: CAISESTAPNTGELFF
clone size: NA; J gene: TRBJ1-2; D gene: NA; V gene: TRBV5-1; CDR3 DNA: TGCGCCGGCAGCTTGGCGTTGGGAGCCCTCTATGGCTACACCTTC; CDR3 protein: CAGSLALGALYGYTF
clone size: once; J gene: TRBJ1-6; D gene: NA; V gene: TRBV27; CDR3 DNA: TGTGCCAGCAGGGACGACGGAGCCCATAATTCACCCCTCCACTTT; CDR3 protein: CASRDDGAHNSPLHF
clone size: few; J gene: TRBJ2-5; D gene: NA; V gene: TRBV3-1; CDR3 DNA: TGTGCCAGCAGCCAAGGATCCGGGATTCAAGAGACCCAGTACTTC; CDR3 protein: CASSQGSGIQETQYF
clone size: few; J gene: TRBJ2-7; D gene: TRBD1; V gene: TRBV9; CDR3 DNA: TGTGCCAGCAGCGACTCCCCGGACAGGGGCGAGCAGTACTTC; CDR3 protein: CASSDSPDRGEQYF
clone size: few; J gene: TRBJ1-1; D gene: NA; V gene: TRBV4-1; CDR3 DNA: TGCGCCAGCAGCCTCGTTTTTGCAGACGACACTGAAGCTTTCTTT; CDR3 protein: CASSLVFADDTEAFF
clone size: NA; J gene: TRBJ2-3; D gene: TRBD2; V gene: TRBV24-1; CDR3 DNA: TGTGCCACCAGTGACAACGGGACTAGCGGGAGGGGAAGCACAGGTACGCAGTATTTT; CDR3 protein: CATSDNGTSGRGSTGTQYF
clone size: NA; J gene: TRBJ2-5; D gene: NA; V gene: TRBV10-2; CDR3 DNA: TGCGCCAGCAGTGAGTTCTGGGTTGGAGAGACCCAGTACTTC; CDR3 protein: CASSEFWVGETQYF
clone size: many; J gene: TRBJ2-7; D gene: NA; V gene: TRBV7-9; CDR3 DNA: TGTGCCAGCAGCTTCGACAGGCCCAAATACGAGCAGTACTTC; CDR3 protein: CASSFDRPKYEQYF
clone size: few; J gene: TRBJ2-2; D gene: TRBD2; V gene: TRBV7-2; CDR3 DNA: TGTGCCAGCGGGACTAGCGTAAGCGGGGAGCTGTTTTTT; CDR3 protein: CASGTSVSGELFF
clone size: few; J gene: TRBJ1-1; D gene: NA; V gene: TRBV7-9; CDR3 DNA: TGTGCCAGCAGCTTGATATACGGGAACACTGAAGCTTTCTTT; CDR3 protein: CASSLIYGNTEAFF
clone size: few; J gene: TRBJ1-4; D gene: NA; V gene: TRBV30; CDR3 DNA: TGTGCCCGCTCAAGAGGGACGGAGGGCGATGAAAAACTGTTTTTT; CDR3 protein: CARSRGTEGDEKLFF
clone size: few; J gene: TRBJ1-2; D gene: TRBD1; V gene: TRBV30; CDR3 DNA: TGTGCCTATAACAGGGGAAGGGGGAGCTACACCTTC; CDR3 protein: CAYNRGRGSYTF
clone size: NA; J gene: TRBJ1-4; D gene: NA; V gene: TRBV15; CDR3 DNA: TGTGCCACCAGTTTCTATGAAGTTCGGGTAGATGAAAAACTGTTTTTT; CDR3 protein: CATSFYEVRVDEKLFF
clone size: many; J gene: TRBJ2-7; D gene: NA; V gene: TRBV28; CDR3 DNA: TGTGCCAGCACCCAACTCCAACAGGGAGTGGCCTACGAGCAGTACTTC; CDR3 protein: CASTQLQQGVAYEQYF
clone size: NA; J gene: TRBJ2-7; D gene: TRBD2; V gene: TRBV7-8; CDR3 DNA: TGTGCCAGCAGCTTAGCGCATAGCGGGAGGGCCCGGCAGTACTTC; CDR3 protein: CASSLAHSGRARQYF
clone size: many; J gene: TRBJ1-2; D gene: NA; V gene: TRBV7-2; CDR3 DNA: TGTGCCAGCAGCCTAGACATTTACTATGGCTACACCTTC; CDR3 protein: CASSLDIYYGYTF
clone size: NA; J gene: TRBJ2-7; D gene: TRBD2; V gene: TRBV20-1; CDR3 DNA: TGCAGTGCTAGAGACGGATCGCGGGGGGGCCACGAGCAGTACTTC; CDR3 protein: CSARDGSRGGHEQYF
clone size: NA; J gene: TRBJ2-7; D gene: TRBD2; V gene: TRBV5-1; CDR3 DNA: TGCGCCAGCAGCCAGGGACTAGCGGGCTACGAGCAGTACTTC; CDR3 protein: CASSQGLAGYEQYF
clone size: once; J gene: TRBJ2-7; D gene: NA; V gene: TRBV14; CDR3 DNA: TGTGCCAGCAGCCGGGGGCGGGGGAGCTCCTACGAGCAGTACTTC; CDR3 protein: CASSRGRGSSYEQYF
clone size: NA; J gene: TRBJ1-2; D gene: NA; V gene: TRBV7-9; CDR3 DNA: TGTGCCAGCAGCTTAGTCCCCAGGGGAAGCTACACCTTC; CDR3 protein: CASSLVPRGSYTF
clone size: few; J gene: TRBJ2-5; D gene: TRBD1; V gene: TRBV5-1; CDR3 DNA: TGCGCCAGCAGCTACGCCGGGACAGGGGAAGAGACCCAGTACTTC; CDR3 protein: CASSYAGTGEETQYF
clone size: many; J gene: TRBJ2-1; D gene: TRBD2; V gene: TRBV25-1; CDR3 DNA: TGTGCCAGCAGTCTAGCGGGAAGGACTCCATACAATGAGCAGTTCTTC; CDR3 protein: CASSLAGRTPYNEQFF
clone size: once; J gene: TRBJ2-7; D gene: TRBD2; V gene: TRBV4-1; CDR3 DNA: TGCGCCAGCTCGGCGGGAGGGCCAGGGTACGAGCAGTACTTC; CDR3 protein: CASSAGGPGYEQYF
clone size: NA; J gene: TRBJ2-7; D gene: NA; V gene: TRBV6-2/TRBV6-3; CDR3 DNA: TGTGCCCGTCTATCCTACGAGCAGTACTTC; CDR3 protein: CARLSYEQYF
clone size: NA; J gene: TRBJ2-5; D gene: NA; V gene: TRBV19; CDR3 DNA: TGTGCCAGTACCACAACAGGCGTGGCCGAGACCCAGTACTTC; CDR3 protein: CASTTTGVAETQYF
clone size: many; J gene: TRBJ2-7; D gene: NA; V gene: TRBV19; CDR3 DNA: TGTGCCAGTAGTACTAGAAGCGGGCGAGCCTACGAGCAGTACTTC; CDR3 protein: CASSTRSGRAYEQYF
clone size: few; J gene: TRBJ1-2; D gene: NA; V gene: TRBV12-3/TRBV12-4; CDR3 DNA: TGTGCCAGCAGGAACATTCCTCGTGGCTACACCTTC; CDR3 protein: CASRNIPRGYTF
clone size: many; J gene: TRBJ2-1; D gene: TRBD1; V gene: TRBV2; CDR3 DNA: TGTGCCAGCGAGACAGGGCTTTCCAATGAGCAGTTCTTC; CDR3 protein: CASETGLSNEQFF
clone size: many; J gene: TRBJ1-1; D gene: NA; V gene: TRBV12-3/TRBV12-4; CDR3 DNA: TGTGCCAGCAGTTTTCGCACGGGGGGGAGGAGGGGATGGAAGGACACTGAAGCTTTCTTT; CDR3 protein: CASSFRTGGRRGWKDTEAFF
clone size: NA; J gene: TRBJ2-3; D gene: NA; V gene: TRBV20-1; CDR3 DNA: TGCAGTGCTAGAGGAACAGTGATCACAGATACGCAGTATTTT; CDR3 protein: CSARGTVITDTQYF
clone size: few; J gene: TRBJ2-3; D gene: NA; V gene: TRBV6-1; CDR3 DNA: TGTGCCAGCAGTTACTCCGGGGGCGCGGCAGATACGCAGTATTTT; CDR3 protein: CASSYSGGAADTQYF
clone size: few; J gene: TRBJ2-5; D gene: NA; V gene: TRBV6-1; CDR3 DNA: TGTGCCAGCAGTCCCGAGCCATTGAAAACTACTGCGGAGACCCAGTACTTC; CDR3 protein: CASSPEPLKTTAETQYF
clone size: few; J gene: TRBJ2-1; D gene: NA; V gene: TRBV11-3; CDR3 DNA: TGTGCCAGCAGCTTTAGCGGTGAGCAGTTCTTC; CDR3 protein: CASSFSGEQFF
clone size: NA; J gene: TRBJ2-1; D gene: NA; V gene: TRBV27; CDR3 DNA: TGTGCCAGCAGTTTAGAGGCAGTACTACTCCCCTACAATGAGCAGTTCTTC; CDR3 protein: CASSLEAVLLPYNEQFF
clone size: many; J gene: TRBJ2-7; D gene: NA; V gene: TRBV11-2; CDR3 DNA: TGTGCCAGCAGTTTAACCGTGCAGGGTCAAGAGCAGTACTTC; CDR3 protein: CASSLTVQGQEQYF
clone size: few; J gene: TRBJ1-2; D gene: NA; V gene: TRBV28; CDR3 DNA: TGTGCCAGCAAAATCACAGGGAACTATGGCTACACCTTC; CDR3 protein: CASKITGNYGYTF
clone size: NA; J gene: TRBJ1-1; D gene: TRBD1; V gene: TRBV11-2; CDR3 DNA: TGTGCCAGCAGCCCGCGGACAGGGATCATGAACACTGAAGCTTTCTTT; CDR3 protein: CASSPRTGIMNTEAFF
clone size: NA; J gene: TRBJ2-2; D gene: NA; V gene: TRBV28; CDR3 DNA: TGTGCCAGCAGTTTATCAGACAGGGAGGCCGGGGAGCTGTTTTTT; CDR3 protein: CASSLSDREAGELFF
clone size: NA; J gene: TRBJ1-6; D gene: NA; V gene: TRBV7-6; CDR3 DNA: TGTGCCAGCAGCTCAACGGGACAAGATAATTCACCCCTCCACTTT; CDR3 protein: CASSSTGQDNSPLHF
clone size: few; J gene: TRBJ1-5; D gene: NA; V gene: TRBV20-1; CDR3 DNA: TGCAGTGCTACAGGAAGTAATCAGCCCCAGCATTTT; CDR3 protein: CSATGSNQPQHF
clone size: NA; J gene: TRBJ2-3; D gene: NA; V gene: TRBV6-1; CDR3 DNA: TGTGCCAGCAGCCCTAGGGCGGCGGGATACGCAGATACGCAGTATTTT; CDR3 protein: CASSPRAAGYADTQYF
clone size: NA; J gene: TRBJ1-2; D gene: NA; V gene: TRBV20-1; CDR3 DNA: TGCAGTGCCTCAATGGAGGGTTACTATGGCTACACCTTC; CDR3 protein: CSASMEGYYGYTF
clone size: many; J gene: TRBJ2-7; D gene: TRBD1; V gene: TRBV12-3/TRBV12-4; CDR3 DNA: TGTGCCAGCAGTACCGGGACAGGGGCCCTCGAGCAGTACTTC; CDR3 protein: CASSTGTGALEQYF
clone size: few; J gene: TRBJ2-1; D gene: NA; V gene: TRBV7-2; CDR3 DNA: TGTGCCAGCAGCGCCAACAGGAATGAGCAGTTCTTC; CDR3 protein: CASSANRNEQFF
clone size: NA; J gene: TRBJ2-1; D gene: TRBD2; V gene: TRBV4-2; CDR3 DNA: TGTGCCAGCAGCCAGGGTAGCGGGAGAAGCTCCTACAATGAGCAGTTCTTC; CDR3 protein: CASSQGSGRSSYNEQFF
clone size: few; J gene: TRBJ1-2; D gene: TRBD1; V gene: TRBV2; CDR3 DNA: TGTGCCAGCAGTGTAGCTGTGGTCCGGACAGGATATGGCTACACCTTC; CDR3 protein: CASSVAVVRTGYGYTF
clone size: few; J gene: TRBJ2-3; D gene: NA; V gene: TRBV20-1; CDR3 DNA: TGCAGTGCTAGAATCCCCCCCCAGGTAGATACGCAGTATTTT; CDR3 protein: CSARIPPQVDTQYF
clone size: few; J gene: TRBJ2-5; D gene: NA; V gene: TRBV20-1; CDR3 DNA: TGCAGTGCTAGAGCGGTCCCTGCTCGGGGCGGATGGAGAGAGACCCAGTACTTC; CDR3 protein: CSARAVPARGGWRETQYF
clone size: NA; J gene: TRBJ2-3; D gene: NA; V gene: TRBV5-1; CDR3 DNA: TGCGCCAGCAGCAGACCCGTTCCAGATACGCAGTATTTT; CDR3 protein: CASSRPVPDTQYF
clone size: NA; J gene: TRBJ1-6; D gene: TRBD1; V gene: TRBV27; CDR3 DNA: TGTGCCAGCAGTTCCTCCAACAGGGGGCCTTATAATTCACCCCTCCACTTT; CDR3 protein: CASSSSNRGPYNSPLHF